The rows below give T cell receptor beta chains drawn from one sample of a study of OX40 agonist ivuxolimab in advanced cancers. Assay used: immunoSEQ multiplex PCR; TCRdb lists only in-frame clones, some missing. The sample yields 45,000 to 60,000 clones, approximately 90% seen once. Sequences were derived from CD4+ or CD8+ T cells sorted from blood, sampled in a trial of the OX40 agonist ivuxolimab. All receptors come from an adult with an advanced solid tumor such as melanoma, head and neck, liver or kidney cancer. Each CDR3 is given with its conserved first and last residue. D genes are given only for firm matches. Expanded clones are given a class, and other clones once, few, many or no size at all.

.	.	TRBV6-1	TRBJ2-7	TGTGCCAGCAGTGACGGGTTCTCCTACGAGCAGTACTTC	CASSDGFSYEQYF
.	.	TRBV11-2	TRBJ2-3	TGTGCCAGCAGCCCCGGACTCCGGACTCGCACAGATACGCAGTATTTT	CASSPGLRTRTDTQYF
.	.	TRBV7-2	TRBJ2-7	TGTGCCAGCAGCTTAGCCGAGCTCGACCTAACCTACGAGCAGTACTTC	CASSLAELDLTYEQYF
.	TRBD2	TRBV7-9	TRBJ2-1	TGTGCCAGCAGCCAGTGGGTAGCGGGAGAAAATGAGCAGTTCTTC	CASSQWVAGENEQFF
.	TRBD1	TRBV5-1	TRBJ2-4	TGCGCCAGCAGCTGGACAGGGGGCGCTCAGGACATTCAGTACTTC	CASSWTGGAQDIQYF
.	TRBD2	TRBV28	TRBJ2-3	TGTGCCAGCAGCAATCCTGTTCTAGCGGGAGGCACAGATACGCAGTATTTT	CASSNPVLAGGTDTQYF
.	.	TRBV5-6	TRBJ2-1	TGTGCCAGCAGCTGGCCCGCGGCAGGGATGTACAATGAGCAGTTCTTC	CASSWPAAGMYNEQFF
.	.	TRBV27	TRBJ2-7	TGTGCCAGCAGTTTATCGGTAGACAGATTAGACGAGCAGTACTTC	CASSLSVDRLDEQYF
.	TRBD1	TRBV28	TRBJ2-5	TGTGCCAGCAGTTTAAGGGACAGCCTCCAAGAGACCCAGTACTTC	CASSLRDSLQETQYF
.	.	TRBV12-2	TRBJ1-5	TGTGCAAGTCGCTTATCGGCCGAAGCCTATAGCAATCAGCCCCAGCATTTT	CASRLSAEAYSNQPQHF
.	.	TRBV28	TRBJ1-5	TGTGCCAGCAGTTTTCCGCACAGGGTTATATACAATCAGCCCCAGCATTTT	CASSFPHRVIYNQPQHF
.	.	TRBV5-1	TRBJ2-1	TGCGCCAGCAGCACCGAGGGCTACAATGAGCAGTTCTTC	CASSTEGYNEQFF
.	.	TRBV6-1	TRBJ1-5	TGTGCCAGCAGTGAAGCGCGCGGGAATGGCAATCAGCCCCAGCATTTT	CASSEARGNGNQPQHF
.	TRBD2	TRBV4-1	TRBJ2-3	TGCGCCAGCAGCCAAGAAATTAGCGGGAGTACCTTAGGCACAGATACGCAGTATTTT	CASSQEISGSTLGTDTQYF
.	TRBD2	TRBV5-1	TRBJ2-7	TGCGCCAGCAGCCCCTGGACTAGCTCAACGTTTGAGCAGTACTTC	CASSPWTSSTFEQYF
.	TRBD1	TRBV5-4	TRBJ1-5	TGTGCCAGCAGCTCGGGACAGGGGGCGGGACAGCCCCAGCATTTT	CASSSGQGAGQPQHF
.	TRBD2	TRBV27	TRBJ2-5	TGTGCCAGCAGGGGACTAGCGGGAGTGGGGACCCAGTACTTC	CASRGLAGVGTQYF
.	.	TRBV13	TRBJ2-5	TGTGCCAGCAGCTTTGGCAGGGGCCAAGAGACCCAGTACTTC	CASSFGRGQETQYF
.	TRBD1	TRBV20-1	TRBJ2-7	TGCAGTGCTCAGGGGGCCCACGAGCAGTACTTC	CSAQGAHEQYF
.	.	TRBV11-2	TRBJ2-2	TGTGCCAGCAGCTTAGGAGTCTCCTTAAGCGCCGGGGAGCTGTTTTTT	CASSLGVSLSAGELFF
.	.	TRBV5-1	TRBJ2-3	TGCGCCAGCAGCGGGGGACTTTCAGATACGCAGTATTTT	CASSGGLSDTQYF
.	.	TRBV4-2	TRBJ1-3	TGTGCCAGCAGCCAAGATACCGCCTCCTCGGTGATCTCTGGAAACACCATATATTTT	CASSQDTASSVISGNTIYF
.	TRBD2	TRBV7-9	TRBJ2-5	TGTGCCAGCAGCACAGATGCGGGACTAGCGCGAACTATTGAAGAGACCCAGTACTTC	CASSTDAGLARTIEETQYF
.	TRBD2	TRBV28	TRBJ2-1	TGTGCCAGCAGTTCCTGGACGGAAGGACTAGCGGGAGGTTTCACCTACAATGAGCAGTTCTTC	CASSSWTEGLAGGFTYNEQFF
.	TRBD2	TRBV7-8	TRBJ2-1	TGTGCCAGCAGCTTACCCCACAGGACTAGCGGGACCACCTACAATGAGCAGTTCTTC	CASSLPHRTSGTTYNEQFF
.	.	TRBV7-3	TRBJ1-5	TGTGCGAAAGCGCCGGGCGCGCGTCGTCAGCCCCAGCATTTT	CAKAPGARRQPQHF
.	TRBD2	TRBV6-5	TRBJ2-7	TGTGCCAGCAGTAACCTAGCGGGAGGGGACGAGCAGTACTTC	CASSNLAGGDEQYF
.	TRBD2	TRBV11-1	TRBJ2-2	TGTGCCAGCAGCTTAGCGGGGGGGAGTTCCACCGGGGAGCTGTTTTTT	CASSLAGGSSTGELFF
.	TRBD2	TRBV13	TRBJ2-1	TGTGCCAGCAGCTCGGGACTAGCGAAGTACAATGAGCAGTTCTTC	CASSSGLAKYNEQFF
.	.	TRBV21-1	TRBJ2-7	TGTGCCAGCAGCTTGTCGGCTAGCCGGAGCTACGAGCAGTACTTC	CASSLSASRSYEQYF
.	TRBD2	TRBV28	TRBJ2-1	TGTGCCAGCAGGCCTACTTCTAGCGGCCTATACAATGAGCAGTTCTTC	CASRPTSSGLYNEQFF
.	TRBD2	TRBV28	TRBJ2-3	TGTGCCAGCAGTTTCCTAGCGGCCCCAGATACGCAGTATTTT	CASSFLAAPDTQYF
few	.	TRBV7-3	TRBJ1-1	TGTGCCAGCAGCTTTCAGGGGAACACTGAAGCTTTCTTT	CASSFQGNTEAFF
.	TRBD1	TRBV7-6	TRBJ2-3	TGTGCCAGCAGCTGGACAGGAGAGACAGATACGCAGTATTTT	CASSWTGETDTQYF
.	.	TRBV27	TRBJ1-4	TGTGCCAGCAGAGCCCCTAATGAAAAACTGTTTTTT	CASRAPNEKLFF